This TCR beta chain was sequenced for a study of cytomegalovirus exposure and HLA in healthy donors. The wider study: Out of 398 genotyped donors, about 80% belonged to the Caucasian-associated ancestry cluster. Study-wide findings and caveats: Later on, a genetic analysis was performed. It linked a missense variant in DCLRE1C with V- and J-gene trimming of TCR beta. The number of N-insertions in an Asian-associated ancestry cluster was reportedly below the roughly 700-donor mean in a later analysis.

This clone has just one count. Its specificity is not known. In the PCR, 60 Vbeta and 13 Jbeta primers were used. The repertoire was sequenced with immunoSEQ multiplex PCR; TCRdb's copy has only in-frame clones and lacks some. The sample lists approximately 220,000 clones; roughly 75% were seen once. Source material: PBMCs. This sequence originates from a woman aged 30 to 39 in good health and CMV-seronegative.

The CDR3 DNA follows: TGTGCCAGCAGTGAGATCCTAGGACAGGGGACTGAAGCTTTCTTT. Encoded protein: CASSEILGQGTEAFF. V usage is TRBV25-1 and J usage is TRBJ1-1, with 9 bases aligning to TRBD1. Germline lookup yields CDR1 MGHDK and CDR2 SYGVNS. This CDR3 region has 15 residues. V lost 3 bases to trimming and J lost 5 bases; unmatched junction nucleotides: 7.